The 13 T cell receptor beta chains presented below share a single source sample, sequenced in a study of T cell repertoires in cytomegalovirus infection (dated by TCRdb to about 2019). TCRdb records Illumina HiSeq 1500 as the sequencer. Through fastp at Q25 and MiXCR, TCRdb rebuilt clones from the public reads, retaining in-frame beta chains. All rows with the same CDR3 protein become a single entry with the most common DNA and genes. Present in this sample are more than 150,000 distinct CDR3 sequences, approximately 19% of which were seen just once. The ten largest clones take up just under 3% of the sample. The sequenced sample consisted of PBMCs. The receptors shown here come from a human donor in good health (CMV status not recorded). Some clones in this sample may be carry-over from other donors' samples.

V and J are TRBV6-8 and TRBJ2-7; 7 bases are shared with TRBD1. Germline CDR1 MNHGY, CDR2 SAAAGT. Germline trimming cut 2 bases from V and 6 bases from J; bases unmatched to any gene: 13. CDR3 size: 16 residues. CDR3 bases: TGTGCCAGCAGTTACCTCAGCCCACAGGGGCCGGCCGAGCAGTACTTC. It specifies CASSYLSPQGPAEQYF.

V and J are TRBV30 and TRBJ2-5, with D possibly matching TRBD1 (6 bases). The CDR3 sequence is 13 residues long. V was shortened by 6 bases and J by 7 bases, with 18 bases between the two germline ends. Germline lookup yields CDR1 GTSNPN and CDR2 SVGIG (reference sequence). CDR3 in amino acids: CACLWTEEVTQYF. In nucleotides, the CDR3 is TGTGCCTGTCTGTGGACAGAAGAAGTGACCCAGTACTTC.

The V call is TRBV6-1, the J call TRBJ2-7; the D gene is possibly TRBD1 (5 bases). Germline V gives CDR1 MNHNS, CDR2 SASEGT. Trimming took 7 bases from V and 0 from J, leaving 7 bases between them. CDR3 size: 12 residues. In DNA, the CDR3 is TGTGCCAGCATGGGGCTCTCCTACGAGCAGTACTTC. Its protein is CASMGLSYEQYF.

This clonotype was observed at least ten times. This chain uses TRBV7-2 with TRBJ2-1; TRBD2 matches 14 bases. V was clipped by 6 bases and J by 7 bases; unmatched bases: 5. The germline gives CDR1 SGHTA, CDR2 FQGNSA. There are 15 residues in the CDR3. CDR3 in amino acids: CASSSGTSGRNEQFF. The CDR3 nucleotides are TGTGCCAGCAGTTCCGGGACTAGCGGGAGAAATGAGCAGTTCTTC.

This clonotype was counted at least ten times. The genes are TRBV12-3 or TRBV12-4 and TRBJ2-7; 7 bases match TRBD1. There are 14 residues in the CDR3. V lost 4 bases, J lost 4 bases, and 7 bases stayed unmatched. The CDR3 coding sequence is TGTGCCAGCAGTTCACAGACAGGGTGGTACGAGCAGTACTTC. This gives the protein CASSSQTGWYEQYF.

This chain joins TRBV5-4 and TRBJ1-1; D is uncertain. Germline CDR1 SGHNT, CDR2 YYREEE (reference sequence). This CDR3 is 14 amino acids long. Trimming removed 2 bases at V and 1 base at J, with 9 bases between. CDR3 DNA sequence: TGTGCCAGCAGCTTTGATATGGGGAACACTGAAGCTTTCTTT. The encoded protein is CASSFDMGNTEAFF.

V gene TRBV29-1 combines with J gene TRBJ1-1, with a tentative D call TRBD1 (6 bases). Trimming took off 5 bases at V and 4 bases at J, with 14 bases between the two ends. This CDR3 region has 13 residues. The germline CDR1 and CDR2 sequences are SQVTM and ANQGSEA. The CDR3: CSVSEQGGTEAFF. The CDR3 DNA reads as TGCAGCGTTAGTGAACAGGGCGGCACTGAAGCTTTCTTT.

This clonotype came up a few times. V is TRBV19 and J is TRBJ2-1; 14 bases agree with TRBD2. Germline V lookup: CDR1 LNHDA, CDR2 SQIVND (reference sequence). This CDR3 has 18 residues. Germline trimming cut 5 bases from V and 6 bases from J; bases unmatched to any gene: 12. CDR3 nucleotide sequence: TGTGCCAGTAGTGTATTAGGGACTAGCGGGAGATACCTCAATGAGCAGTTCTTC. It yields the protein CASSVLGTSGRYLNEQFF.

This clonotype was seen a handful of times. J is TRBJ2-7 and V is TRBV5-1, with 8 bases matching TRBD2. V lost 3 bases, J lost 5 bases, and 10 bases stayed unmatched. CDR1 is SGHRS, CDR2 YFSETQ, per germline. This CDR3 region has 15 residues. In DNA form, the CDR3 reads TGCGCCAGCAGCTGGAAGTCAGGAGCGGGAGACGAGCAGTACTTC. It encodes CASSWKSGAGDEQYF.

The sample holds many counts of this clonotype. This chain joins TRBV28 and TRBJ2-2; D is possibly TRBD1 or TRBD2 (5 bases each). Germline assignment: CDR1 MDHEN and CDR2 SYDVKM. Trimming pared 3 bases from V and 4 bases from J, leaving 9 bases between. The CDR3 sequence is 14 residues long. The CDR3 nucleotides read TGTGCCAGCAGTTTGTCAGGGACCACCGGGGAGCTGTTTTTT. It encodes CASSLSGTTGELFF.

This clonotype was recorded many times. The gene calls are TRBV7-2 and TRBJ2-7; 7 nucleotides align to TRBD1. J was trimmed by 6 bases and V by 3 bases; bases with no gene match: 5. From germline, CDR1 is SGHTA and CDR2 FQGNSA. The CDR3 runs 13 residues. DNA of the CDR3: TGTGCCAGCAGCTTGGACAGGTCCCTCGAGCAGTACTTC. Amino acid sequence: CASSLDRSLEQYF.

This clonotype was seen ten or more times. The chain carries TRBV7-2 and TRBJ2-5; no reliable D call. V lost 8 bases, J lost 2 bases, and 12 bases lay in between. The CDR3 is made up of 13 amino acids. The germline V gene encodes CDR1 SGHTA and CDR2 FQGNSA. The CDR3 DNA sequence: TGTGCCAGCGCGGCTTCTTCACAAGAGACCCAGTACTTC. This sequence encodes CASAASSQETQYF.

The table lists this clonotype with a few counts. The chain carries TRBV20-1 and TRBJ1-4, with 7 bases identical to TRBD1. The CDR3 runs to 14 residues. The V segment lost 3 bases and the J segment 8 bases; nucleotides outside the gene matches: 9. The germline CDR1 and CDR2 sequences are DFQATT and SNEGSKA (reference sequence). CDR3 residues: CSARPTGKGEKLFF. The CDR3 nucleotides are TGCAGTGCTAGGCCGACAGGGAAGGGAGAAAAACTGTTTTTT.